The following is a T cell receptor beta chain sequence with its context. Its antigen specificity is not known. No base-level quality is on record; no much larger clone is a single base apart. The data derive from a study of vaccination effects on CD4 cells after COVID-19 (dated by TCRdb to between 2021 and 2022). Context from the whole study: In the ViraFEST assay, PBMC were stimulated with viral peptide pools, and TCR sequencing was then used to find antigen-specific CD4+ T cell clonotypes based on their expansion. Post-vaccine samples across the study were collected a median of 72 days after the second dose, with a range of 14 to 241. Approximately 2.1 million PBMC per well were cultured in IMDM with 5% human AB serum, roughly 10 IU/ml IL-2 and gentamicin, plus 10 ug/ml peptides. SARS-CoV-2 spike-specific CD4+ TCR repertoires from before and after mRNA vaccination were compared in COVID-19 convalescent patients and in infection-naive vaccine recipients. A total of 10 COVID-19 convalescent patients and a few SARS-CoV-2-naive healthy vaccine recipients were included in the full study. In the study, cultures from other donors were sequenced using the Oncomine TCR Beta short-read assay on an Illumina iSeq 100.

What the research found in general, with its limitations: At late post-vaccination timepoints, both infection-induced and vaccine-induced clones showed marked clonal contraction, consistent with waning T cell responses. Among healthy vaccine recipients, nearly all vaccine-induced clones were SARS-CoV-2 mono-reactive, and only 1 of 255 was cross-reactive with common cold coronaviruses. The study was limited by a small number of convalescent patients and lacked early post-infection timepoints.

The library was made by the immunoSEQ multiplex PCR assay. DNA from the cultured and isolated CD4+ T cells underwent TCR beta CDR3 sequencing. The paper's processing steps were these. Non-productive TCR sequences were removed, reads were trimmed to the CDR3 region, and CDR3s of at least 7 amino acids were retained. Antigen-specific clonotypes were identified with the MANAFEST web app by comparing expansion in peptide wells against reference cultures. To count as positive, a clone had to show expansion at FDR<0.05 compared with the reference and with all other wells, an odds ratio above 5, and a frequency above 0.1% in two replicate wells. Cross-reactive clonotypes were defined as significantly expanded in SARS-CoV-2 spike wells and in at least one common cold coronavirus spike condition. Using the stringdist R package, CDR3 similarity was measured by Levenshtein distance, and unrooted trees were constructed with ape in R 3.6.1. TCRdb re-hosts the immuneACCESS table, in-frame sequences only. Its copies lack some clones; in the studies checked, an unresolved V gene accounts for under half of them, and the cause for the rest is not known. The DNA was the basis for D and trimming; V, J and clone size are from that table. Here the sample has about 73,000 clones; around 70% occur a single time. The ten largest clones capture approximately 2.2% of the sample.

After about 10 days of culture, CD4+ T cells were isolated with the EasySep CD4+ T cell isolation kit. Participants received two doses of either the BNT162b2 or the mRNA-1273 mRNA SARS-CoV-2 vaccine. The absence of prior SARS-CoV-2 infection in healthy vaccine recipients was confirmed by negative nucleocapsid antibodies before and after vaccination. On days 3 and 7, half of the culture medium was replaced with fresh IL-2-containing medium. Each peptide stimulation condition was cultured in triplicate wells unless otherwise noted. PBMC were separated from whole blood using Ficoll-Paque Plus gradient centrifugation and were then either cryopreserved at -140C or used fresh. The QIAamp micro DNA kit was used to extract genomic DNA from the cultured CD4+ T cells. The TCR comes from a human donor who received a COVID-19 vaccine. This specimen consisted of CD4+ T cells from PBMCs cultured without peptide, obtained after COVID-19 vaccination.

The CDR3 sequence is CASSLGHQLGEKLFF. The base sequence is TGCGCCAGCAGCTTGGGACATCAGTTGGGTGAAAAACTGTTTTTT. The chain is made from TRBV5-1 and TRBJ1-4; the D gene assignment is ambiguous. Trimming takes 0 bases from V and 7 bases from J, and the germline ends sit 13 bases apart. Via the germline V gene, CDR1 is SGHRS and CDR2 YFSETQ. Its CDR3 holds 15 amino acids, cysteine through phenylalanine. Kept here is only the CDR3 DNA, which spans 45 bases and is read in frame from base 1.